These T cell receptor beta chains were read from a single sample in a study of graft-versus-host responses after intestinal transplantation. Only in-frame clones appear in the TCRdb table, and some are missing; sequencing was by immunoSEQ multiplex PCR. This sample has 70,000 to 80,000 clones, with 80% to 95% found just once. These receptors are not linked to any known antigen. The sequences come from unstimulated CD8+ T cells sorted from spleen or lymph node cells, collected before intestinal transplant. These receptors came from a human donor who received an intestinal transplant. The CDR3 runs from the conserved cysteine through the conserved F or W. D genes are given only for firm matches. Clone size is stated in some rows and not others, as once, few, many or a class when expanded.

clone size	CDR3 length	V gene	D gene	J gene	CDR3 protein	CDR3 DNA
.	13	TRBV6-1	TRBD1	TRBJ1-2	CASLQGASYGYTF	TGTGCCAGCTTACAGGGGGCTAGCTATGGCTACACCTTC
once	14	TRBV5-1	.	TRBJ2-7	CASSLVASSYEQYF	TGCGCCAGCAGCTTGGTGGCCAGCTCCTACGAGCAGTACTTC
.	14	TRBV7-9	.	TRBJ2-1	CASSPPGGNNEQFF	TGTGCCAGCAGCCCCCCCGGGGGAAACAATGAGCAGTTCTTC
.	13	TRBV9	TRBD2	TRBJ2-5	CASSVGGGETQYF	TGTGCCAGCAGCGTAGGGGGGGGAGAGACCCAGTACTTC
.	15	TRBV2	TRBD2	TRBJ2-5	CASSDSGGAQETQYF	TGTGCCAGCAGCGATAGCGGGGGGGCCCAAGAGACCCAGTACTTC
.	13	TRBV6-5	TRBD1	TRBJ1-4	CASRTGFEEKLFF	TGTGCCAGCAGGACAGGGTTTGAGGAAAAACTGTTTTTT
.	11	TRBV6-1	.	TRBJ2-3	CASSDGDTQYF	TGTGCCAGCAGTGATGGCGATACGCAGTATTTT
.	14	TRBV19	.	TRBJ2-7	CASSIGLGVGEQYF	TGTGCCAGTAGTATTGGGTTAGGAGTGGGCGAGCAGTACTTC
.	15	TRBV7-9	.	TRBJ2-3	CASSPPNRDTDTQYF	TGTGCCAGCAGCCCCCCCAACAGGGACACAGATACGCAGTATTTT
.	19	TRBV10-1	.	TRBJ1-2	CASSDAGFARTETNYGYTF	TGCGCCAGCAGTGATGCAGGGTTTGCTCGCACAGAAACTAACTATGGCTACACCTTC
.	18	TRBV7-2	TRBD2	TRBJ2-6	CASSFRVGGWSGANVLTF	TGTGCCAGCAGCTTTCGGGTCGGGGGGTGGTCTGGGGCCAACGTCCTGACTTTC
.	13	TRBV29-1	.	TRBJ2-7	CSAQGGVTYEQYF	TGCAGCGCCCAAGGGGGGGTTACCTACGAGCAGTACTTC
.	15	TRBV13	TRBD1	TRBJ2-5	CASSLAGQLWETQYF	TGTGCCAGCAGCTTAGCGGGACAGCTCTGGGAGACCCAGTACTTC
few	14	TRBV29-1	.	TRBJ1-4	CSVGSETVHEKLFF	TGCAGCGTTGGGTCGGAGACAGTGCATGAAAAACTGTTTTTT
few	13	TRBV11-1	.	TRBJ1-1	CASSFSGPTEAFF	TGTGCCAGCAGCTTCTCAGGCCCCACTGAAGCTTTCTTT
.	13	TRBV6-1	TRBD2	TRBJ2-5	CATTSGGWETQYF	TGTGCCACCACAAGCGGGGGTTGGGAGACCCAGTACTTC
.	13	TRBV29-1	TRBD1	TRBJ1-2	CSVEDRGEYGYTF	TGCAGCGTTGAGGACAGGGGGGAGTATGGCTACACCTTC
.	15	TRBV10-3	TRBD2	TRBJ2-5	CAHASAGGPEETQYF	TGTGCCCACGCCTCAGCGGGGGGGCCTGAAGAGACCCAGTACTTC
.	15	TRBV7-7	TRBD2	TRBJ2-2	CASSSVAGVGGELFF	TGTGCTAGCAGCTCGGTAGCGGGGGTCGGCGGGGAGCTGTTTTTT
.	16	TRBV7-8	TRBD1	TRBJ1-2	CASRTTGTGGADGYTF	TGTGCCAGCAGAACCACCGGGACAGGGGGCGCGGATGGCTACACCTTC
.	16	TRBV9	TRBD2	TRBJ2-1	CASSVRTSGGYNEQFF	TGTGCCAGCAGCGTTCGGACTAGCGGGGGGTACAATGAGCAGTTCTTC
.	11	TRBV13	.	TRBJ1-1	CASSASTEAFF	TGTGCCAGCAGCGCGTCCACTGAAGCTTTCTTT
.	15	TRBV7-8	.	TRBJ1-5	CASSSLRGTDQPQHF	TGTGCCAGCAGCTCCCTGAGGGGGACGGATCAGCCCCAGCATTTT